Listed below are T cell receptor beta chains from one sample, sequenced in a study of blood T cell repertoires in COVID-19. The table came from immunoSEQ multiplex PCR; TCRdb's copy has only in-frame clones and leaves some out. The table has about 250,000 clones, around 84% seen once. The sequencing input was PBMCs or T cells enriched from blood (not recorded which). The receptors come from a man aged 40-49 years who had recovered from COVID-19. Both conserved end residues are part of each CDR3. A D gene is named only where the DNA matches it firmly. Clone size is shown for a subset of rows, as once, few, many or a class of expanded clone.

D gene: TRBD1
clone size: NA
J gene: TRBJ1-3
V gene: TRBV29-1
CDR3 protein: CSVEELTGDSGNTIYF
CDR3 DNA: TGCAGCGTTGAAGAGCTCACAGGGGATTCTGGAAACACCATATATTTT

D gene: NA
clone size: NA
J gene: TRBJ1-1
V gene: TRBV7-9
CDR3 protein: CASSPLRGLEAFF
CDR3 DNA: TGTGCCAGCAGCCCCCTGCGGGGGCTAGAAGCTTTCTTT

D gene: NA
clone size: NA
J gene: TRBJ1-1
V gene: TRBV30
CDR3 protein: CAWTPQGDTEAFF
CDR3 DNA: TGTGCCTGGACTCCGCAGGGCGACACTGAAGCTTTCTTT

D gene: NA
clone size: NA
J gene: TRBJ2-7
V gene: TRBV10-3
CDR3 protein: CATRGRGGSYEQYF
CDR3 DNA: TGTGCCACCCGAGGGAGGGGGGGCTCCTACGAGCAGTACTTC

D gene: TRBD1
clone size: NA
J gene: TRBJ1-6
V gene: TRBV28
CDR3 protein: CASSLDSGTGYNSPLHF
CDR3 DNA: TGTGCCAGCAGTTTAGACTCCGGGACAGGGTATAATTCACCCCTCCACTTT

D gene: NA
clone size: NA
J gene: TRBJ2-7
V gene: TRBV7-6
CDR3 protein: CASSLGERESSYEQYF
CDR3 DNA: TGTGCCAGCAGCTTAGGTGAGAGAGAAAGCTCCTACGAGCAGTACTTC

D gene: NA
clone size: once
J gene: TRBJ1-2
V gene: TRBV6-5
CDR3 protein: CASSYQLIANYGYTF
CDR3 DNA: TGTGCCAGCAGTTACCAACTCATAGCTAACTATGGCTACACCTTC

D gene: TRBD1
clone size: NA
J gene: TRBJ1-3
V gene: TRBV3-1/TRBV3-2
CDR3 protein: CASIDRVAGNTIYF
CDR3 DNA: TGTGCCAGCATCGACAGGGTGGCTGGAAACACCATATATTTT

D gene: NA
clone size: NA
J gene: TRBJ1-2
V gene: TRBV5-5
CDR3 protein: CASSPGSGARGYTF
CDR3 DNA: TGTGCCAGCAGCCCTGGATCAGGGGCGAGAGGCTACACCTTC

D gene: NA
clone size: NA
J gene: TRBJ1-4
V gene: TRBV6-5
CDR3 protein: CATAYGGENEKLFF
CDR3 DNA: TGTGCCACCGCCTACGGAGGGGAAAATGAAAAACTGTTTTTT

D gene: NA
clone size: NA
J gene: TRBJ1-5
V gene: TRBV5-1
CDR3 protein: CASSLEPGMFQPQHF
CDR3 DNA: TGCGCCAGCAGCTTGGAACCGGGGATGTTTCAGCCCCAGCATTTT

D gene: TRBD2
clone size: NA
J gene: TRBJ2-2
V gene: TRBV27
CDR3 protein: CASSITSGRVGPGELFF
CDR3 DNA: TGTGCCAGCAGTATTACTAGCGGTAGAGTTGGGCCCGGGGAGCTGTTTTTT

D gene: NA
clone size: NA
J gene: TRBJ2-5
V gene: TRBV12-5
CDR3 protein: CASGPTGRETQYF
CDR3 DNA: TGTGCTAGTGGTCCGACAGGGAGGGAGACCCAGTACTTC

D gene: NA
clone size: NA
J gene: TRBJ1-2
V gene: TRBV30
CDR3 protein: CAWTRFGQSTYGYTF
CDR3 DNA: TGTGCCTGGACTCGCTTTGGACAGTCTACCTATGGCTACACCTTC

D gene: NA
clone size: NA
J gene: TRBJ2-1
V gene: TRBV5-1
CDR3 protein: CASSLPDFDEQFF
CDR3 DNA: TGCGCCAGCAGCTTGCCGGACTTCGATGAGCAGTTCTTC

D gene: TRBD2
clone size: once
J gene: TRBJ2-3
V gene: TRBV6-2/TRBV6-3
CDR3 protein: CASSWRSGTTDTQYF
CDR3 DNA: TGTGCCAGCAGTTGGCGGAGCGGGACGACAGATACGCAGTATTTT

D gene: TRBD1
clone size: NA
J gene: TRBJ1-5
V gene: TRBV28
CDR3 protein: CASITGGVQPQHF
CDR3 DNA: TGTGCCAGCATCACAGGGGGCGTTCAGCCCCAGCATTTT

D gene: NA
clone size: NA
J gene: TRBJ2-2
V gene: TRBV7-2
CDR3 protein: CASSLGPGVNTGELFF
CDR3 DNA: TGTGCCAGCAGCTTAGGCCCCGGGGTGAACACCGGGGAGCTGTTTTTT

D gene: NA
clone size: NA
J gene: TRBJ2-2
V gene: TRBV27
CDR3 protein: CASSFIFGELFF
CDR3 DNA: TGTGCCAGCAGTTTTATCTTCGGGGAGCTGTTTTTT

D gene: NA
clone size: NA
J gene: TRBJ1-2
V gene: TRBV5-1
CDR3 protein: CASSLVGAMNGYTF
CDR3 DNA: TGCGCCAGCAGCTTGGTTGGAGCAATGAATGGCTACACCTTC

D gene: NA
clone size: NA
J gene: TRBJ2-7
V gene: TRBV6-2/TRBV6-3
CDR3 protein: CASSYSGTSFSYEQYF
CDR3 DNA: TGTGCCAGCAGTTACTCCGGGACAAGTTTCTCCTACGAGCAGTACTTC

D gene: TRBD1
clone size: NA
J gene: TRBJ2-1
V gene: TRBV7-2
CDR3 protein: CASSPLGQSFYNEQFF
CDR3 DNA: TGTGCCAGCAGTCCCCTGGGACAGTCTTTCTACAATGAGCAGTTCTTC

D gene: NA
clone size: NA
J gene: TRBJ1-3
V gene: TRBV3-1/TRBV3-2
CDR3 protein: CASSPGETGNTIYF
CDR3 DNA: TGTGCCAGCAGCCCGGGGGAGACTGGAAACACCATATATTTT

D gene: NA
clone size: NA
J gene: TRBJ2-7
V gene: TRBV7-2
CDR3 protein: CASSLAADSYEQYF
CDR3 DNA: TGTGCCAGCAGCTTAGCGGCGGACTCCTACGAGCAGTACTTC

D gene: NA
clone size: once
J gene: TRBJ1-5
V gene: TRBV4-2
CDR3 protein: CASSQDYTASNQPQHF
CDR3 DNA: TGTGCCAGCAGCCAAGATTATACAGCTAGCAATCAGCCCCAGCATTTT

D gene: NA
clone size: NA
J gene: TRBJ2-3
V gene: TRBV18
CDR3 protein: CASSLQESSTDTQYF
CDR3 DNA: TGTGCCAGCTCACTACAGGAATCTAGCACAGATACGCAGTATTTT

D gene: TRBD1
clone size: NA
J gene: TRBJ2-1
V gene: TRBV6-5
CDR3 protein: CASTTGGSNEQFF
CDR3 DNA: TGTGCCAGCACGACAGGGGGCTCCAATGAGCAGTTCTTC

D gene: NA
clone size: NA
J gene: TRBJ2-1
V gene: TRBV7-2
CDR3 protein: CASVRDSLVNEQFF
CDR3 DNA: TGTGCCAGCGTCCGGGACTCCCTTGTGAATGAGCAGTTCTTC

D gene: TRBD1
clone size: NA
J gene: TRBJ1-2
V gene: TRBV12-3/TRBV12-4
CDR3 protein: CASSFGTGYGYTF
CDR3 DNA: TGTGCCAGCAGTTTCGGGACAGGCTATGGCTACACCTTC

D gene: TRBD1
clone size: NA
J gene: TRBJ2-7
V gene: TRBV13
CDR3 protein: CASSAGTGGAGYEQYF
CDR3 DNA: TGTGCCAGCAGCGCCGGGACAGGGGGCGCAGGTTACGAGCAGTACTTC

D gene: TRBD2
clone size: NA
J gene: TRBJ2-7
V gene: TRBV6-5
CDR3 protein: CASSLLSGGTYEQYF
CDR3 DNA: TGTGCCAGCAGCCTACTCAGCGGGGGAACCTACGAGCAGTACTTC

D gene: NA
clone size: NA
J gene: TRBJ2-1
V gene: TRBV3-1/TRBV3-2
CDR3 protein: CASSHEQGGDEQFF
CDR3 DNA: TGTGCCAGCAGCCATGAGCAGGGCGGGGATGAGCAGTTCTTC

D gene: TRBD1
clone size: NA
J gene: TRBJ2-7
V gene: TRBV19
CDR3 protein: CASSIDRGEQYF
CDR3 DNA: TGTGCCAGTAGTATTGACAGGGGCGAGCAGTACTTC